A selection of T cell receptor beta chains follows, all from one sample in a study of cytomegalovirus exposure and HLA in healthy donors. The repertoire was sequenced with immunoSEQ multiplex PCR; TCRdb's copy has only in-frame clones and lacks some. The sample lists 200,000 to 300,000 clones, about 92% occurring once. What was sequenced was PBMCs. These receptors were obtained from a woman under 40 in good health and CMV-seronegative. The CDR3 runs from the conserved cysteine through the conserved F or W. The D gene is left open where the match is weak. The size entry is marked missing in some rows and otherwise reads once, few, many or a size class.

>.|TRBV15|TRBJ2-1|TRBD2
CATSRSRDYYNEQFF
TGTGCCACCAGCAGATCCCGGGACTATTACAATGAGCAGTTCTTC
>.|TRBV6-5|TRBJ1-4|.
CASSYSGVWEKLFF
TGTGCCAGCAGTTACTCGGGGGTTTGGGAAAAACTGTTTTTT
>.|TRBV19|TRBJ2-1|TRBD2
CASAGTSSYNEQFF
TGTGCCAGTGCCGGGACTAGCTCCTACAATGAGCAGTTCTTC
>.|TRBV11-2|TRBJ2-7|.
CASSSIRGRGDEQYF
TGTGCCAGCAGCTCTATTAGGGGACGGGGAGACGAGCAGTACTTC
>.|TRBV18|TRBJ2-7|TRBD1
CASSPKAGTGYYEQYF
TGTGCCAGCTCACCGAAAGCGGGGACAGGGTACTACGAGCAGTACTTC
>.|TRBV10-2|TRBJ2-1|.
CASSDAGYYNEQFF
TGCGCCAGCAGTGACGCGGGCTACTACAATGAGCAGTTCTTC
>.|TRBV27|TRBJ2-3|.
CATGWATDTQYF
TGTGCCACCGGATGGGCAACAGATACGCAGTATTTT
>.|TRBV27|TRBJ2-2|.
CAISDYHTGELFF
TGTGCCATCTCGGACTATCACACCGGGGAGCTGTTTTTT
>.|TRBV7-3|TRBJ2-1|TRBD2
CASSRPMGAGGANEQFF
TGTGCCAGCAGCCGTCCAATGGGGGCGGGAGGTGCCAATGAGCAGTTCTTC
>.|TRBV5-1|TRBJ2-3|.
CASSFEDEASKYF
TGCGCCAGCAGCTTCGAGGATGAGGCTAGCAAGTATTTT
>.|TRBV5-1|TRBJ2-7|.
CASSLGVINSYEQYF
TGCGCCAGCAGCTTGGGGGTCATAAACTCCTACGAGCAGTACTTC
>.|TRBV27|TRBJ1-1|TRBD1
CASSLGTGPEAFF
TGTGCCAGCAGTTTAGGGACAGGGCCTGAAGCTTTCTTT
>.|TRBV29-1|TRBJ2-3|.
CSVSGSTDTQYF
TGCAGCGTTAGCGGTAGCACAGATACGCAGTATTTT
>.|TRBV19|TRBJ2-7|TRBD1
CASSITGVGYEQYF
TGTGCCAGTAGTATTACAGGGGTAGGCTACGAGCAGTACTTC
>.|TRBV5-4|TRBJ1-2|.
CASSLARGGGYTF
TGTGCCAGCAGCTTGGCCAGGGGTGGTGGCTACACCTTC
>.|TRBV6-5|TRBJ2-7|TRBD2
CASRNLAAGSYEQYF
TGTGCCAGCAGAAACCTAGCGGCTGGGTCCTACGAGCAGTACTTC
>.|TRBV5-6|TRBJ2-7|.
CASSSPTEDSYEQYF
TGTGCCAGCAGCAGTCCCACAGAAGACTCCTACGAGCAGTACTTC
>.|TRBV5-1|TRBJ2-7|TRBD1
CASSVDRGNYEQYF
TGCGCCAGCAGCGTAGACAGGGGAAACTACGAGCAGTACTTC
>.|TRBV11-3|TRBJ2-6|TRBD1
CASSVTTAGGAGANVLTF
TGTGCCAGCAGTGTCACAACCGCAGGGGGCGCTGGGGCCAACGTCCTGACTTTC
>.|TRBV5-1|TRBJ2-4|.
CASSSDTKNIQYF
TGCGCCAGCAGCTCCGACACCAAAAACATTCAGTACTTC
>.|TRBV7-2|TRBJ2-7|.
CASSLDGGSYEQYF
TGTGCCAGCAGCTTAGATGGCGGCTCCTACGAGCAGTACTTC
>.|TRBV27|TRBJ1-2|.
CASSHGGLYGYTF
TGTGCCAGCAGCCACGGAGGGCTCTATGGCTACACCTTC
>.|TRBV18|TRBJ1-4|.
CASSPPLNEKLFF
TGTGCCAGCTCACCACCACTCAATGAAAAACTGTTTTTT
>.|TRBV28|TRBJ1-5|.
CATLQQGLGNQPQHF
TGTGCCACTCTACAACAGGGTCTAGGCAATCAGCCCCAGCATTTT
>.|TRBV28|TRBJ2-7|TRBD2
CASSSGLADYEQYF
TGTGCCAGCAGTTCGGGACTAGCAGATTACGAGCAGTACTTC
>once|TRBV27|TRBJ1-1|.
CASSPTGYTEAFF
TGTGCCAGCAGTCCGACGGGTTACACTGAAGCTTTCTTT
>.|TRBV29-1|TRBJ2-1|.
CSVERWGGREQFF
TGCAGCGTTGAAAGATGGGGGGGGCGTGAGCAGTTCTTC
>once|TRBV29-1|TRBJ2-1|TRBD2
CSVEGLAVRHEQFF
TGCAGCGTTGAAGGACTAGCGGTTCGGCATGAGCAGTTCTTC
>.|TRBV30|TRBJ2-2|.
CAWSAHRPGELFF
TGTGCCTGGAGTGCCCATCGTCCCGGGGAGCTGTTTTTT
>.|TRBV5-1|TRBJ2-7|TRBD1
CASSPDTGTAYEQYF
TGCGCCAGCAGCCCTGATACCGGGACAGCCTACGAGCAGTACTTC
>.|TRBV28|TRBJ2-2|.
CASNGVGTPRGTGELFF
TGTGCCAGCAACGGGGTGGGCACACCTCGAGGCACCGGGGAGCTGTTTTTT
>once|TRBV6-5|TRBJ2-1|TRBD2
CASSFRGGYNEQFF
TGTGCCAGCAGTTTTCGCGGGGGTTACAATGAGCAGTTCTTC
>.|TRBV6-6|TRBJ2-7|.
CASSYMGTDSSYEQYF
TGTGCCAGCAGTTACATGGGGACGGATAGCTCCTACGAGCAGTACTTC
>.|TRBV7-6|TRBJ1-1|.
CASSIQGMNTEAFF
TGTGCCAGCAGCATACAGGGTATGAACACTGAAGCTTTCTTT
>.|TRBV9|TRBJ2-1|TRBD2
CASSVEGTSGSSNEQFF
TGTGCCAGCAGCGTAGAAGGGACTAGCGGGAGTTCCAATGAGCAGTTCTTC
>.|TRBV14|TRBJ1-3|.
CASSHQGVGNTIYF
TGTGCCAGCAGCCATCAGGGCGTGGGAAACACCATATATTTT
>.|TRBV6-5|TRBJ2-6|.
CASSYRGTGANVLTF
TGTGCCAGCAGTTACAGGGGAACCGGGGCCAACGTCCTGACTTTC
>.|TRBV6-1|TRBJ1-4|.
CASSEMARATNEKLFF
TGTGCCAGCAGTGAAATGGCCCGTGCAACTAATGAAAAACTGTTTTTT
>.|TRBV4-1|TRBJ2-3|.
CASSQVAGARDTQYF
TGCGCCAGCAGCCAAGTGGCAGGGGCGAGGGATACGCAGTATTTT
>.|TRBV5-1|TRBJ2-5|.
CASSFGAGQETQYF
TGCGCCAGCAGCTTTGGGGCGGGCCAAGAGACCCAGTACTTC
>.|TRBV27|TRBJ2-3|.
CASSSSTGGPDTQYF
TGTGCCAGCAGTTCCTCGACGGGGGGCCCAGATACGCAGTATTTT
>.|TRBV15|TRBJ1-5|.
CATSGITDNQPQHF
TGTGCCACCAGTGGGATCACAGACAATCAGCCCCAGCATTTT
>.|TRBV5-7|TRBJ2-2|.
CASSRIGGENTGELFF
TGTGCCAGCAGCCGGATCGGGGGAGAAAACACCGGGGAGCTGTTTTTT
>.|TRBV4-1|TRBJ2-7|TRBD1
CASSPPTGTPYEQYF
TGCGCCAGCAGCCCGCCGACAGGGACCCCCTACGAGCAGTACTTC
>.|TRBV14|TRBJ2-5|.
CASSQDNRAETQYF
TGTGCCAGCAGCCAAGATAACAGGGCAGAGACCCAGTACTTC
>.|TRBV11-3|TRBJ2-7|.
CASSRNRDDYEQYF
TGTGCCAGCAGCCGGAACCGGGATGACTACGAGCAGTACTTC
>.|TRBV9|TRBJ2-7|.
CASSVATGGYEQYF
TGTGCCAGCAGCGTAGCTACGGGTGGATACGAGCAGTACTTC
>.|TRBV4-3|TRBJ2-7|.
CASSQESTSLYEQYF
TGCGCCAGCAGCCAAGAATCAACTAGCCTCTACGAGCAGTACTTC
>.|TRBV5-1|TRBJ2-3|.
CASSLGHSSTDTQYF
TGCGCCAGCAGCTTGGGACATTCTAGCACAGATACGCAGTATTTT
>.|TRBV7-2|TRBJ2-5|.
CASSLRAGEETQYF
TGTGCCAGCAGCTTACGGGCAGGGGAAGAGACCCAGTACTTC
>.|TRBV7-9|TRBJ2-1|.
CASSSQSYNEQFF
TGTGCCAGCAGCTCACAGAGTTACAATGAGCAGTTCTTC
>.|TRBV27|TRBJ2-7|.
CASSLSGQSYEQYF
TGTGCCAGCAGTTTATCGGGACAATCCTACGAGCAGTACTTC
>.|TRBV7-2|TRBJ2-7|.
CASSLYLPYEQYF
TGTGCCAGCAGCTTGTATCTACCCTACGAGCAGTACTTC
>.|TRBV7-2|TRBJ1-2|.
CASSLGPGYGYTF
TGTGCCAGCAGCTTAGGTCCAGGGTATGGCTACACCTTC